The clone carrying this T cell receptor (beta chain) was observed a single time. Its antigen is undetermined. The repertoire was sequenced with immunoSEQ multiplex PCR; TCRdb's copy has only in-frame clones and lacks some. The sample records more than 30,000 clones, about 81% being singletons. Germline loops: CDR1 GTSNPN, CDR2 SVGIG (reference sequence). Trimming took off 4 bases at V and 1 base at J, with 13 bases between the two ends. The length of the CDR3 is 14 residues. These data originate in a study of OX40 agonist ivuxolimab in advanced cancers. Findings of the study overall: Undetermined was the antigen specificity of the expanded peripheral T cells.

This chain uses TRBV30 with TRBJ1-1; no reliable D call. The clonotype was recovered from an adult with an advanced solid tumor such as melanoma, head and neck, liver or kidney cancer. Sequences were derived from CD4+ or CD8+ T cells sorted from blood, sampled in a trial of the OX40 agonist ivuxolimab. This CDR3 is CAWNSGRANTEAFF. The CDR3 nucleotides read TGTGCCTGGAACAGTGGGCGGGCGAACACTGAAGCTTTCTTT.